The T cell receptor (beta chain) under discussion was sequenced for a study of blood T cell repertoires in COVID-19. Study at large: Acute-phase and convalescent COVID-19 samples originated in the United States, Italy and Spain.

Original data processing: The authors estimated nucleated cell counts from reference gene primer amplification. The table came from immunoSEQ multiplex PCR; TCRdb's copy has only in-frame clones and leaves some out. The V and J calls and the clone size are those of that table, but D and trimming were determined from the DNA. The sample yields fewer than 250,000 clones, around four fifths seen once. V lost 5 bases, J lost 3 bases, and 22 bases lay in between. Germline CDR1 and CDR2: SGHTA and FQGTGA. The CDR3 has 18 residues. The V call is TRBV7-3, the J call TRBJ2-2; weak D call: TRBD1 (6 bases). The TCR sequence derives from a woman aged 60-75 years with active or convalescent COVID-19. The sequencing sample was made of peripheral blood. Here the CDR3 reads CASSIRGGSSWDTGELFF. CDR3 nucleotides: TGTGCCAGCAGCATAAGAGGGGGATCCAGCTGGGACACCGGGGAGCTGTTTTTT.